These T cell receptor beta chains were read from a single sample in a study of T cell changes during pregnancy in multiple sclerosis. Profiling relied on immunoSEQ multiplex PCR, and the TCRdb table lists in-frame clones only, not all of them. Among approximately 30,000 clones, roughly 90% were seen once, and the ten largest hold roughly 0.58%. The specimen was CD4+ T cells from peripheral blood mononuclear cells, collected in the first trimester of pregnancy. The receptor set was obtained from a female donor in good health, enrolled as a control in a pregnancy study. CDR3s include the opening cysteine and the closing phenylalanine or tryptophan. The order of the fields is J gene, D gene, CDR3 length, V gene, clone size, CDR3 DNA, CDR3 protein. A D gene is named only where the DNA matches it firmly. The listing skips clone size in some rows; elsewhere it reads once, few, many or a size class.

j_call: TRBJ2-2
d_call: .
cdr3_length: 16
v_call: TRBV28
clone_size: .
cdr3_nt: TGTGCCAGCAGTTTTCGGGCCTGGCGGGACACCGGGGAGCTGTTTTTT
cdr3_aa: CASSFRAWRDTGELFF

j_call: TRBJ2-4
d_call: .
cdr3_length: 15
v_call: TRBV7-9
clone_size: .
cdr3_nt: TGTGCCAGCAGCTTGAAAGGGGCGAACCAAAACATTCAGTACTTC
cdr3_aa: CASSLKGANQNIQYF

j_call: TRBJ2-7
d_call: TRBD1
cdr3_length: 15
v_call: TRBV5-1
clone_size: .
cdr3_nt: TGCGCCAGCAGCACGGACGGACAGGGTTCCTACGAGCAGTACTTC
cdr3_aa: CASSTDGQGSYEQYF

j_call: TRBJ2-7
d_call: .
cdr3_length: 13
v_call: TRBV2
clone_size: .
cdr3_nt: TGTGCCAGCAGTGAACAGGGAATGAACGAGCAGTACTTC
cdr3_aa: CASSEQGMNEQYF

j_call: TRBJ2-5
d_call: TRBD2
cdr3_length: 15
v_call: TRBV2
clone_size: .
cdr3_nt: TGTGCCAGCAGTGTTGCTAGCGGGATCGGAGAGACCCAGTACTTC
cdr3_aa: CASSVASGIGETQYF

j_call: TRBJ1-5
d_call: .
cdr3_length: 14
v_call: TRBV6-5
clone_size: .
cdr3_nt: TGTGCCAGCAGGCCAAGGACAGGCAATCAGCCCCAGCATTTT
cdr3_aa: CASRPRTGNQPQHF

j_call: TRBJ1-4
d_call: .
cdr3_length: 15
v_call: TRBV5-1
clone_size: .
cdr3_nt: TGCGCCAGCAGCTTGGCAGGAGCGAGGGATGAAAAACTGTTTTTT
cdr3_aa: CASSLAGARDEKLFF

j_call: TRBJ1-1
d_call: .
cdr3_length: 15
v_call: TRBV6-5
clone_size: .
cdr3_nt: TGTGCCAGCAGTCCCAAGACAGAGCTGAACACTGAAGCTTTCTTT
cdr3_aa: CASSPKTELNTEAFF

j_call: TRBJ2-2
d_call: .
cdr3_length: 12
v_call: TRBV28
clone_size: .
cdr3_nt: TGTGCCAGCAGTTACTTGTCCGGGGAGCTGTTTTTT
cdr3_aa: CASSYLSGELFF

j_call: TRBJ2-5
d_call: .
cdr3_length: 13
v_call: TRBV5-6
clone_size: .
cdr3_nt: TGTGCCAGCAGCTTGGCGTCCCAAGAGACCCAGTACTTC
cdr3_aa: CASSLASQETQYF

j_call: TRBJ1-4
d_call: .
cdr3_length: 12
v_call: TRBV19
clone_size: .
cdr3_nt: TGTGCCAGTCGGGACATGGGGGAAAAACTGTTTTTT
cdr3_aa: CASRDMGEKLFF

j_call: TRBJ2-3
d_call: TRBD2
cdr3_length: 17
v_call: TRBV5-1
clone_size: .
cdr3_nt: TGCGCCAGCAGCTTGGCCGAGCCGGGAGGGCCCGGCGATACGCAGTATTTT
cdr3_aa: CASSLAEPGGPGDTQYF

j_call: TRBJ1-1
d_call: .
cdr3_length: 15
v_call: TRBV28
clone_size: .
cdr3_nt: TGTGCCAGCGGCCTAACCTCGCCTAGGGGGACTGAAGCTTTCTTT
cdr3_aa: CASGLTSPRGTEAFF

j_call: TRBJ1-1
d_call: .
cdr3_length: 13
v_call: TRBV19
clone_size: .
cdr3_nt: TGTGCCAGTAGTATCATTGAGGGAACTGAAGCTTTCTTT
cdr3_aa: CASSIIEGTEAFF

j_call: TRBJ2-3
d_call: TRBD2
cdr3_length: 15
v_call: TRBV6-5
clone_size: .
cdr3_nt: TGTGCCAGCCACCGGTTAGCGGGGGGACCAGATACGCAGTATTTT
cdr3_aa: CASHRLAGGPDTQYF

j_call: TRBJ2-1
d_call: TRBD2
cdr3_length: 15
v_call: TRBV5-6
clone_size: once
cdr3_nt: TGTGCCAGCAGCCTTAGCGGGAGAACCGACAATGAGCAGTTCTTC
cdr3_aa: CASSLSGRTDNEQFF

j_call: TRBJ2-3
d_call: TRBD2
cdr3_length: 17
v_call: TRBV4-3
clone_size: once
cdr3_nt: TGCGCCAGCAGCCGGCAGGTCGCGGGAGGAAGCACAGATACGCAGTATTTT
cdr3_aa: CASSRQVAGGSTDTQYF

j_call: TRBJ1-1
d_call: .
cdr3_length: 15
v_call: TRBV28
clone_size: .
cdr3_nt: TGTGCCAGCAGTTTACTTCAGGGAATGGACACTGAAGCTTTCTTT
cdr3_aa: CASSLLQGMDTEAFF

j_call: TRBJ1-5
d_call: TRBD1
cdr3_length: 13
v_call: TRBV2
clone_size: .
cdr3_nt: TGTGCCAGCAGTTCAGGGGGAAATCAGCCCCAGCATTTT
cdr3_aa: CASSSGGNQPQHF

j_call: TRBJ2-2
d_call: .
cdr3_length: 17
v_call: TRBV7-2
clone_size: .
cdr3_nt: TGTGCCAGCAGCCCTCTGGGTGCGGGACGGTGGACCGGGGAGCTGTTTTTT
cdr3_aa: CASSPLGAGRWTGELFF

j_call: TRBJ1-5
d_call: .
cdr3_length: 20
v_call: TRBV21-1
clone_size: .
cdr3_nt: TGTGCCAGCAGCCCCCGAATAGGGACAGGGATAGTTTATAGCAATCAGCCCCAGCATTTT
cdr3_aa: CASSPRIGTGIVYSNQPQHF

j_call: TRBJ2-3
d_call: .
cdr3_length: 16
v_call: TRBV11-2
clone_size: .
cdr3_nt: TGTGCCAGCAGCCCCAAGCTCTTTAGGGGCAGGGATACGCAGTATTTT
cdr3_aa: CASSPKLFRGRDTQYF

j_call: TRBJ2-1
d_call: .
cdr3_length: 16
v_call: TRBV7-2
clone_size: .
cdr3_nt: TGTGCCAGCACCGCCGGCGGGACTTCAATCTACAATGAGCAGTTCTTC
cdr3_aa: CASTAGGTSIYNEQFF

j_call: TRBJ2-2
d_call: TRBD1
cdr3_length: 14
v_call: TRBV5-1
clone_size: .
cdr3_nt: TGCGCCAGCAGGGGACAGGTTAACACCGGGGAGCTGTTTTTT
cdr3_aa: CASRGQVNTGELFF

j_call: TRBJ2-1
d_call: TRBD2
cdr3_length: 15
v_call: TRBV28
clone_size: .
cdr3_nt: TGTGCCAGCAGTTTGGGTAGCGGGCCATACAATGAGCAGTTCTTC
cdr3_aa: CASSLGSGPYNEQFF

j_call: TRBJ1-2
d_call: .
cdr3_length: 17
v_call: TRBV21-1
clone_size: .
cdr3_nt: TGTGCCAGCAGCAAGGAGCCAGCCCAGCGCCTTAACTATGGCTACACCTTC
cdr3_aa: CASSKEPAQRLNYGYTF

j_call: TRBJ1-4
d_call: TRBD1
cdr3_length: 14
v_call: TRBV6-1
clone_size: .
cdr3_nt: TGTGCCAGCATGAGCACAGGGGGCAGAGAAAAACTGTTTTTT
cdr3_aa: CASMSTGGREKLFF

j_call: TRBJ2-3
d_call: TRBD2
cdr3_length: 16
v_call: TRBV7-8
clone_size: .
cdr3_nt: TGTGCCAGCAGCTTAGAAGCGGGGGGGCGCACAGATACGCAGTATTTT
cdr3_aa: CASSLEAGGRTDTQYF

j_call: TRBJ2-7
d_call: TRBD2
cdr3_length: 16
v_call: TRBV6-6
clone_size: .
cdr3_nt: TGTGCCAGCAGTTCACCGACTAGCGGGAGCTCCTACGAGCAGTACTTC
cdr3_aa: CASSSPTSGSSYEQYF

j_call: TRBJ2-7
d_call: .
cdr3_length: 14
v_call: TRBV6-1
clone_size: .
cdr3_nt: TGTGCCAGCAGTGAAGGGTTGCAGGGTAACGAGCAGTACTTC
cdr3_aa: CASSEGLQGNEQYF

j_call: TRBJ1-4
d_call: .
cdr3_length: 13
v_call: TRBV29-1
clone_size: .
cdr3_nt: TGCAGCGTCCGAAGGCAGGGAGGTGAAAAACTGTTTTTT
cdr3_aa: CSVRRQGGEKLFF

j_call: TRBJ2-3
d_call: .
cdr3_length: 14
v_call: TRBV18
clone_size: .
cdr3_nt: TGTGCCAGCTCACCTGGAGGGGGCGAGGATACGCAGTATTTT
cdr3_aa: CASSPGGGEDTQYF

j_call: TRBJ2-7
d_call: TRBD1
cdr3_length: 14
v_call: TRBV28
clone_size: once
cdr3_nt: TGTGCCAGCAGGGCGGGGACAGGGTTATACGAGCAGTACTTC
cdr3_aa: CASRAGTGLYEQYF

j_call: TRBJ1-1
d_call: .
cdr3_length: 16
v_call: TRBV28
clone_size: .
cdr3_nt: TGTGCCAGCAGCCGGGCGGACAGTCGGGGTGTGGATGAAGCTTTCTTT
cdr3_aa: CASSRADSRGVDEAFF

j_call: TRBJ2-7
d_call: TRBD2
cdr3_length: 13
v_call: TRBV19
clone_size: .
cdr3_nt: TGTGCCAGTAGCCGGACTAGCGATTACGAGCAGTACTTC
cdr3_aa: CASSRTSDYEQYF

j_call: TRBJ1-2
d_call: TRBD1
cdr3_length: 13
v_call: TRBV10-3
clone_size: .
cdr3_nt: TGTGCCATCAGCCGGACAGGGGACGATGGCTACACCTTC
cdr3_aa: CAISRTGDDGYTF

j_call: TRBJ1-1
d_call: .
cdr3_length: 13
v_call: TRBV28
clone_size: few
cdr3_nt: TGTGCCAGCAGCCTTCCTATGAACACTGAAGCTTTCTTT
cdr3_aa: CASSLPMNTEAFF

j_call: TRBJ2-7
d_call: TRBD2
cdr3_length: 14
v_call: TRBV6-5
clone_size: .
cdr3_nt: TGTGCCAGCAGGCGGACTAGCGGGACTTTCGAGCAGTACTTC
cdr3_aa: CASRRTSGTFEQYF

j_call: TRBJ2-4
d_call: TRBD2
cdr3_length: 16
v_call: TRBV7-2
clone_size: few
cdr3_nt: TGTGCCAGCAGCTATAGCGCTGTGCGGGAGCAAAACATTCAGTACTTC
cdr3_aa: CASSYSAVREQNIQYF